Listed here are 28 T cell receptor beta chains from one sample, sequenced in a study of shared clonotypes between healthy human individuals. The table came from immunoSEQ multiplex PCR; TCRdb's copy has only in-frame clones and leaves some out. Of some 2,100,000 clones listed, around 95% were seen once; the top ten hold less than 0.15%. Sequenced: naive CD4+ T cells sorted from blood. Documented subset: CD45RA+ positively selected. The receptors shown here come from a man younger than 35 in good health.

This clone has only a few counts. J is TRBJ1-2 and V is TRBV28, with TRBD1 matching over 9 bases. The ends lost 7 bases at V and 0 bases at J; junction bases unmatched: 6. Germline loops: CDR1 MDHEN, CDR2 SYDVKM. CDR3 length: 15 residues. In nucleotides, the CDR3 is TGTGCCAGCACCTCTCGACAGGGGGCTAACTATGGCTACACCTTC. Protein sequence: CASTSRQGANYGYTF.

V gene TRBV19 combines with J gene TRBJ1-6; maybe TRBD1 (6 bases). Germline V lookup: CDR1 LNHDA, CDR2 SQIVND (reference sequence). Trimming left V 3 bases short and J 4 bases short, with 16 bases between. The CDR3 is 17 residues long. CDR3 protein: CASSMGHRALYNSPLHF. The CDR3 DNA follows: TGTGCCAGTAGTATGGGGCACAGGGCGTTATATAATTCACCCCTCCACTTT.

The chain links TRBV5-1 to TRBJ1-6; no reliable D call. The CDR3 consists of 15 residues. The germline V gene encodes CDR1 SGHRS and CDR2 YFSETQ. Trimming pared 0 bases from V and 9 bases from J, leaving 13 bases between. As DNA, the CDR3 is TGCGCCAGCAGCTTGGATCGAGCGACGGCTTCACCCCTCCACTTT. This sequence encodes CASSLDRATASPLHF. The variable domain in full, with the rest retrieved from reference TRBV5-1 and TRBJ1-6, is KAGVTQTPRYLIKTRGQQVTLSCSPISGHRSVSWYQQTPGQGLQFLFEYFSETQRNKGNFPGRFSGRQFSNSRSEMNVSTLELGDSALYLCASSLDRATASPLHFGNGTRLTVT.

The J gene is TRBJ2-7, the V gene TRBV11-2; 9 bases line up with TRBD1. This CDR3 contains 16 residues. Germline loops: CDR1 SGHAT, CDR2 FQNNGV. Unmatched junction bases numbered 9, after V lost 6 bases and J lost 0 bases. CDR3 sequence: CASREQGAGGSYEQYF. CDR3 coding DNA: TGTGCCAGCAGGGAACAGGGGGCTGGCGGCTCCTACGAGCAGTACTTC.

The J gene is TRBJ2-3, the V gene TRBV5-1, with D possibly being TRBD1 (6 bases). The CDR3 is made up of 16 amino acids. The germline gives CDR1 SGHRS, CDR2 YFSETQ. Between the trimmed V and J ends, which lost 1 base and 0 bases, there was a span of 12 bases. The CDR3 DNA reads as TGCGCCAGCAGCTTGTTGTGGGACACTAGCACAGATACGCAGTATTTT. Its protein is CASSLLWDTSTDTQYF.

The genes are TRBV2 and TRBJ1-5; tentatively, D is TRBD1 (6 bases). Germline V gives CDR1 SNHLY, CDR2 FYNNEI. The V and J ends lost 8 bases and 2 bases respectively, with 19 bases between them. The CDR3 sequence is 16 residues long. Here the CDR3 reads CASQETGSLGNQPQHF. CDR3 nucleotide sequence: TGTGCCAGCCAAGAGACAGGATCCCTGGGCAATCAGCCCCAGCATTTT.

The genes are TRBV6-5 and TRBJ2-7; tentatively, D is TRBD1 (5 bases). CDR1 is MNHEY, CDR2 SVGAGI, per germline. This CDR3 region has 13 residues. Trimming took off 6 bases at V and 6 bases at J, with 15 bases between the two ends. CDR3 in DNA: TGTGCCAGCAGACAGACAGCCACTACCGAGCAGTACTTC. Translation: CASRQTATTEQYF.

This chain links TRBV30 with TRBJ2-7; D may be TRBD2 (5 bases). V dropped 0 bases and J dropped 3 bases, with 15 bases sitting between them. The CDR3 extends over 15 amino acids. Germline CDR1 is GTSNPN and CDR2 is SVGIG (reference sequence). CDR3 residues: CAWSVHSGYLYEQYF. The CDR3 DNA follows: TGTGCCTGGAGTGTACATTCGGGGTACCTCTACGAGCAGTACTTC. Complete variable domain (other parts from reference TRBV30 and TRBJ2-7): SQTIHQWPATLVQPVGSPLSLECTVEGTSNPNLYWYRQAAGRGLQLLFYSVGIGQISSEVPQNLSASRPQDRQFILSSKKLLLSDSGFYLCAWSVHSGYLYEQYFGPGTRLTVT.

The chain combines TRBV6-6 with TRBJ1-5; TRBD1 might be the D (5 bases). V was trimmed by 0 bases and J by 0 bases, leaving 9 bases between them. The CDR3 contains 16 residues. Germline values: CDR1 MNHNY, CDR2 SVGAGI (reference sequence). The CDR3 protein is CASSYSTAYSNQPQHF. The CDR3 DNA is TGTGCCAGCAGTTACTCGACAGCCTATAGCAATCAGCCCCAGCATTTT.

The chain has TRBV6-5 and TRBJ1-2; 7 bases fit TRBD1. CDR3 size: 14 residues. With 5 bases clipped from V and 6 bases from J, the junction kept 9 bases outside the gene matches. Germline V gene sequence: CDR1 MNHEY, CDR2 SVGAGI. The chain's CDR3 is CASSLQGLGDGYTF. The CDR3, as DNA: TGTGCCAGCAGTCTACAGGGGCTCGGCGATGGCTACACCTTC.

V gene TRBV29-1 combines with J gene TRBJ2-3; D gene unclear. Germline values: CDR1 SQVTM, CDR2 ANQGSEA. V dropped 0 bases and J dropped 6 bases, with 13 bases sitting between them. The CDR3 has 14 amino acids. CDR3 sequence: CSVEDLGSRDTQYF. The CDR3 region has the DNA TGCAGCGTTGAAGATCTTGGGTCGAGGGATACGCAGTATTTT.

The sample holds a few counts of this clone. CDR3 bases: TGTGCCAGCAGACCCTTTTGGGAATACACTGAAGCTTTCTTT. Protein sequence: CASRPFWEYTEAFF. This rearrangement joins TRBV7-2 to TRBJ1-1; D is unclear. Germline values: CDR1 SGHTA, CDR2 FQGNSA. The CDR3 is 14 residues long. V lost 6 bases to trimming and J lost 3 bases, with 14 bases between them.

The chain combines TRBV7-2 with TRBJ1-2; no clear D gene. The CDR3 covers 14 residues. Trimming cost V 5 bases and J 4 bases, with 14 bases left between them. Germline V gene data show CDR1 as SGHTA and CDR2 as FQGNSA. CDR3 nucleotides: TGTGCCAGCAGCGAACCCCGACCGCGCTATGGCTACACCTTC. Its protein is CASSEPRPRYGYTF.

V usage is TRBV5-1 and J usage is TRBJ2-7, with TRBD2 identical over 7 bases. The CDR3 runs 16 residues. The germline V gene encodes CDR1 SGHRS and CDR2 YFSETQ. V shed 3 bases, J shed 0 bases, and the junction held 9 bases outside the gene matches. The CDR3 nucleotides are TGCGCCAGCAGCTCCTGGGGAGGGACCAGCTCCTACGAGCAGTACTTC. Protein sequence: CASSSWGGTSSYEQYF. The full variable domain, completed using reference TRBV5-1 and TRBJ2-7, is KAGVTQTPRYLIKTRGQQVTLSCSPISGHRSVSWYQQTPGQGLQFLFEYFSETQRNKGNFPGRFSGRQFSNSRSEMNVSTLELGDSALYLCASSSWGGTSSYEQYFGPGTRLTVT.

This clone has a single count. CDR3 amino acids: CASSEGGFGGRGYTF. Written as DNA, the CDR3 is TGTGCCAGCAGTGAAGGCGGCTTCGGGGGCCGAGGCTACACCTTC. This chain connects TRBV6-1 to TRBJ1-2; the D gene is possibly TRBD1 (6 bases). The CDR3 has 15 amino acids. Germline assignment: CDR1 MNHNS and CDR2 SASEGT. The ends were cut back, 1 base at V and 8 bases at J, with 17 bases in the middle.

The CDR3 reads CASSFVWAGELFF. DNA for the CDR3: TGTGCCAGCAGCTTTGTATGGGCCGGGGAGCTGTTTTTT. The chain has TRBV11-2 and TRBJ2-2; the D is unclear. V was cut by 3 bases and J by 6 bases, with 8 bases left in between. CDR1 SGHAT and CDR2 FQNNGV come from the germline V gene. The length of the CDR3 is 13 residues.

A single count supports this clone. This chain uses TRBV6-5 with TRBJ1-2; D may be TRBD1 (6 bases). CDR3 length equals 15 residues. The germline V gene has CDR1 MNHEY and CDR2 SVGAGI. V was pared by 4 bases and J by 8 bases, with 20 bases between. The CDR3 DNA follows: TGTGCCAGCAGTTCCCCCCGGGGACATGGATTCGGCTACACCTTC. Amino acids: CASSSPRGHGFGYTF.

The chain joins TRBV5-1 to TRBJ1-6, with 7 bases identical to TRBD1. Germline V gene data show CDR1 as SGHRS and CDR2 as YFSETQ. V shed 0 bases, J shed 10 bases, and the junction held 7 bases outside the gene matches. This CDR3 is 15 amino acids long. The CDR3 DNA reads as TGCGCCAGCAGCTTGGGGTCAGGGGGAAAGTCACCCCTCCACTTT. Protein sequence: CASSLGSGGKSPLHF. Using reference TRBV5-1 and TRBJ1-6 for the parts outside the CDR3, the full variable domain is KAGVTQTPRYLIKTRGQQVTLSCSPISGHRSVSWYQQTPGQGLQFLFEYFSETQRNKGNFPGRFSGRQFSNSRSEMNVSTLELGDSALYLCASSLGSGGKSPLHFGNGTRLTVT.

A word on this clone: Additional DNA sequences in this sample encode the identical CDR3. The gene calls are TRBV10-3 and TRBJ1-2; 8 bases fit TRBD1. Trimming took 5 bases from V and 4 from J; bases not matched to a gene: 3. Per the germline V gene, CDR1 is ENHRY and CDR2 is SYGVKD. The length of the CDR3 is 13 residues. CDR3 DNA sequence: TGTGCCATCAGTCCTGGACAGGGCTATGGCTACACCTTC. Protein product: CAISPGQGYGYTF.

The chain uses TRBV30 and TRBJ2-2, with a possible D match to TRBD1 (6 bases). Germline V gene sequence: CDR1 GTSNPN, CDR2 SVGIG (reference sequence). The CDR3 consists of 14 residues. Trimming removed 3 bases from V and 8 bases from J, with 16 bases in between. The DNA for the CDR3 is TGTGCCTGGAGCCTACAGGGTCTTTCTGGGGAGCTGTTTTTT. Translation gives CAWSLQGLSGELFF.

This chain connects TRBV6-1 to TRBJ1-5; no clear D gene. The CDR3 totals 12 residues. V was cut by 3 bases and J by 16 bases, with 16 bases left in between. Germline V CDR1 and CDR2: MNHNS, SASEGT. The CDR3 region is CASSDRFGIRHF. For the CDR3, the DNA is TGTGCCAGCAGTGATCGGTTCGGGATACGACATTTT.

This rearrangement joins TRBV11-2 to TRBJ2-7; no reliable D call. Between the trimmed V and J ends, which lost 1 base and 4 bases, there was a span of 11 bases. CDR3 length equals 14 residues. Germline assignment: CDR1 SGHAT and CDR2 FQNNGV. The DNA for the CDR3 is TGTGCCAGCAGCTTAGTCCCCCTTAGGTACGAGCAGTACTTC. It yields the protein CASSLVPLRYEQYF.

The DNA of the CDR3 is TGTGCCAGCTCACCCCAGGGAGGGGGCAGCACAGATACGCAGTATTTT. Its protein is CASSPQGGGSTDTQYF. This chain uses TRBV18 with TRBJ2-3; D possibly uses TRBD1 or TRBD2 (7 bases each). Germline CDR1 is KGHSH and CDR2 is LQKENI. V shed 3 bases and J shed 0 bases, with 13 bases lying between them. This CDR3 is 16 amino acids long.

The chain couples TRBV6-1 to TRBJ2-7, with 7 positions matching TRBD1. Germline V lookup: CDR1 MNHNS, CDR2 SASEGT. This CDR3 contains 14 residues. V lost 8 bases and J lost 4; bases outside the gene matches: 11. Here the CDR3 reads CASSLQGLLYEQYF. Here the CDR3 DNA reads TGTGCCAGCTCCCTACAGGGGTTATTATACGAGCAGTACTTC.

This chain joins TRBV9 and TRBJ2-1; D may be TRBD1 or TRBD2 (6 bases each). V gave up 3 bases and J gave up 0 bases, with 19 bases separating them. The germline gives CDR1 SGDLS, CDR2 YYNGEE. The CDR3 is made up of 18 amino acids. This CDR3 is CASSEAPRGAGSYNEQFF. CDR3 DNA sequence: TGTGCCAGCAGCGAGGCCCCTAGGGGGGCAGGCTCCTACAATGAGCAGTTCTTC. The full variable domain, in which reference TRBV9 and TRBJ2-1 provide the parts outside the CDR3, is DSGVTQTPKHLITATGQRVTLRCSPRSGDLSVYWYQQSLDQGLQFLIQYYNGEERAKGNILERFSAQQFPDLHSELNLSSLELGDSALYFCASSEAPRGAGSYNEQFFGPGTRLTVL.

This chain connects TRBV5-1 to TRBJ2-7; D is perhaps TRBD2 (5 bases). V lost 0 bases and J 4 bases, leaving 14 bases between the germline ends. The germline V gene has CDR1 SGHRS and CDR2 YFSETQ. This CDR3 is 15 amino acids long. The DNA for the CDR3 is TGCGCCAGCAGCTTGGAGGACTCCTTGAGATACGAGCAGTACTTC. Amino acids: CASSLEDSLRYEQYF.

Details on this clone: The junction differs from germline at one of its ends, possibly a read error. The same CDR3 arises from other DNA sequences in this sample as well. V is TRBV11-2 and J is TRBJ2-1; D gene ambiguous. CDR1 SGHAT and CDR2 FQNNGV come from the germline V gene. The CDR3 covers 15 residues. The CDR3 DNA is TGTGCCAGCAGCCTAGACCGGTCCTCCTACAATGAGCAGTTCTTC. Amino acid sequence: CASSLDRSSYNEQFF.

The chain couples TRBV5-4 to TRBJ2-1; possibly TRBD1 or TRBD2 for D (5 bases each). The V gene lost 0 bases and the J gene lost 15 bases, with 16 bases spanning the gap. Per the germline V gene, CDR1 is SGHNT and CDR2 is YYREEE (reference sequence). The CDR3 consists of 13 residues. The CDR3 loop reads CASSLDVGVPRFF. The CDR3 DNA follows: TGTGCCAGCAGCTTGGATGTGGGGGTACCCCGGTTCTTC.